This T cell receptor (beta chain) was obtained from a study of sequential checkpoint blockade in melanoma. This CDR3 spans 17 amino acids. The V gene end was trimmed by 1 base and the J gene end by 0 bases; junction bases not matched to a gene: 6. Germline values: CDR1 SGHTA, CDR2 FQGNSA. Sample treatment: randomized to nivolumab then ipilimumab (arm A) or the reverse (arm B). Patients had received no earlier DNA-damaging chemotherapy. Repertoires were generated with immunoSEQ multiplex PCR, while TCRdb's copy carries only in-frame clones and drops some. This sample has some 22,000 clones, with 80% to 90% found just once.

The sample consisted of CD8+ T cells sorted from blood (inferred from file names), taken from a patient given nivolumab and ipilimumab in sequence. V is TRBV7-2 and J is TRBJ2-1; 7 nucleotides match TRBD1. The TCR originated in a human donor with melanoma. The CDR3 protein is CASSLGWAGGSYNEQFF. The CDR3 DNA reads TGTGCCAGCAGCTTAGGGTGGGCAGGGGGCTCCTACAATGAGCAGTTCTTC.